Listed below are T cell receptor beta chains from one sample, sequenced in a study of T cells in Graves' hyperthyroidism and ophthalmopathy. TCRdb re-called the multiplex PCR reads with MiXCR, one entry per CDR3 protein. The sample shows 530,000 or so distinct CDR3 sequences, about half of them seen only once. Sequencing was carried out using peripheral blood or thyroid tissue (not recorded which). These receptors all come from a young woman with Graves' hyperthyroidism. The CDR3 runs from the conserved cysteine through the conserved F or W. The D gene is left open where the match is weak. A row's size may be missing; if present it is once, few, many or a size class.

-,TRBJ2-1,TRBV2,few,TGTGCCAGCAGTCTCAGGGACCGCCGTAGGAATGAGCAGTTCTTC,CASSLRDRRRNEQFF
TRBD2,TRBJ2-1,TRBV15,few,TGTGCCACCAGCAGAGGACTAGCGGGAGACTATGAGCAGTTCTTC,CATSRGLAGDYEQFF
TRBD1,TRBJ2-7,TRBV29-1,-,TGCAGCGTTGAACGCGCAGGGGGCTCCTACGAGCAGTACTTC,CSVERAGGSYEQYF
TRBD2,TRBJ2-7,TRBV6-2/TRBV6-3,few,TGTGCCAGCAGCTTCCCCGGACTAGCGGGACCTCCCTACGAGCAGTACTTC,CASSFPGLAGPPYEQYF
-,TRBJ2-5,TRBV4-2,many,TGTGCCAGCAGCCGCATATCGGAGGGAGAGGAGACCCAGTACTTC,CASSRISEGEETQYF
-,TRBJ1-2,TRBV25-1,-,TGTGCCAGCAGTGGCAGTGCTAGAGGGCGTTGTCCGAAAACCACGAACTATGGCTACACCTTC,CASSGSARGRCPKTTNYGYTF
TRBD1,TRBJ2-7,TRBV5-1,few,TGCGCCAGCAGCTACAAGACAGGGGTAAAGAACGAGCAGTACTTC,CASSYKTGVKNEQYF
TRBD2,TRBJ2-7,TRBV5-1,many,TGCGCCAGCAGCTTGATACTAGCGGGCGACTACTACGAGCAGTACTTC,CASSLILAGDYYEQYF
TRBD1,TRBJ2-4,TRBV19,-,TGTGCCAGTAGTATTCAGGGGGCGAACATTCAGTACTTC,CASSIQGANIQYF
TRBD1,TRBJ1-2,TRBV2,-,TGTGCCAGCAGTTTTCCGGGACAGGGGGCCTATGGCTACACCTTC,CASSFPGQGAYGYTF
-,TRBJ2-6,TRBV14,many,TGTGCCAGCAGCCCTCAGCCCGGGGACCTCACGATACCCGCTGGGGCCAACGTCCTGACTTTC,CASSPQPGDLTIPAGANVLTF
TRBD1,TRBJ1-2,TRBV20-1,-,TGCAGTGCTAGAGGGGACAGCTACTATGGCTACACCTTC,CSARGDSYYGYTF
-,TRBJ2-7,TRBV10-3,-,TGTGCCATCAGTTCGACCGGCTACGAGCAGTACTTC,CAISSTGYEQYF
-,TRBJ1-1,TRBV10-3,-,TGTGCCATCAGTGATGGGCAGGGGATGAACACTGAAGCTTTCTTT,CAISDGQGMNTEAFF
TRBD1,TRBJ1-1,TRBV29-1,-,TGCAGCGTGTCACCGGGACAGGGGAACACTGAAGCTTTCTTT,CSVSPGQGNTEAFF
-,TRBJ1-5,TRBV29-1,-,TGCAGCGCCCATCGGGGGGGGACTTACAATGAGCATTTT,CSAHRGGTYNEHF
-,TRBJ1-4,TRBV5-6,many,TGTGCCAGCAGCTTCGGAAGCGCCGGAGAAAAACTGTTTTTT,CASSFGSAGEKLFF
TRBD2,TRBJ2-7,TRBV4-1,many,TGCGCCAGCAGCCAAGAGAGACTAGCAACCTACGAGCAGTACTTC,CASSQERLATYEQYF
-,TRBJ1-2,TRBV9,-,TGTGCCAGCAGCCCCAGTGGTAGCGGGACCTATGGCTACACCTTC,CASSPSGSGTYGYTF
-,TRBJ2-3,TRBV5-1,-,TGCGCCAGCAGCTTGGGGTCCACGACAGATACGCAGTATTTT,CASSLGSTTDTQYF
TRBD1,TRBJ2-7,TRBV12-3/TRBV12-4,-,TGTGCCAGCAGTTTAAGTATTTGGGGGACAGGGTATGATGCGGATTCCTACGAGCAGTACTTC,CASSLSIWGTGYDADSYEQYF
-,TRBJ1-5,TRBV27,few,TGTGCCAGCAGTGACGCCGGGGTCGAAAATCAGCCCCAGCATTTT,CASSDAGVENQPQHF
-,TRBJ1-5,TRBV29-1,-,TGCAGTTTAAGGCAGGGTGCGGGTCAGCCCCAGCATTTT,CSLRQGAGQPQHF
TRBD1,TRBJ2-7,TRBV2,-,TGTGCCAGCAGTGGATTGGGACAGGCCTCCTACGAGCAGTACTTC,CASSGLGQASYEQYF
-,TRBJ2-5,TRBV2,-,TGTGCCAGCAGTGAAGCGGTTGCGGAAGAGACCCAGTACTTC,CASSEAVAEETQYF
-,TRBJ1-4,TRBV7-9,-,TGTGCCAGCAGCTATACAGGTTCTTCTAATGAAAAACTGTTTTTT,CASSYTGSSNEKLFF
-,TRBJ2-5,TRBV29-1,-,TGCAGCGGGAGTCAGGAGACCCAGTACTTC,CSGSQETQYF
-,TRBJ1-6,TRBV14,many,TGTGCCAGCAGCCAAGCCCGGGGGCCTAATTCACCCCTCCACTTT,CASSQARGPNSPLHF
-,TRBJ2-7,TRBV28,many,TGTGCCAGCAGTCCCCTGGGAAGCGGTATTAGATACGAGCAGTACTTC,CASSPLGSGIRYEQYF
TRBD1,TRBJ2-7,TRBV20-1,-,TGCAGTGCTATCCCCGGGACAGTGTCCGGTGACTCCTACGAGCAGTACTTC,CSAIPGTVSGDSYEQYF
TRBD1,TRBJ1-1,TRBV2,-,TGTGCCAGCAGGTATTCGACAGGGTCTGGAAACACTGAAGCTTTCTTT,CASRYSTGSGNTEAFF
TRBD1,TRBJ1-5,TRBV18,few,TGTGCCAGCTCCGGACAGGGTGACAATCAGCCCCAGCATTTT,CASSGQGDNQPQHF
-,TRBJ1-2,TRBV12-5,many,TGTGCTAGTGGTTTGACAGGCGCGTATGGCTACACCTTC,CASGLTGAYGYTF
-,TRBJ2-5,TRBV6-2/TRBV6-3,many,TGTGCCAGCAGTTATGGCACTCAGACCCAGTACTTC,CASSYGTQTQYF
-,TRBJ1-1,TRBV5-6,many,TGTGCCAGCAGCTTTGGGTGGACTGAAGCTTTCTTT,CASSFGWTEAFF
-,TRBJ2-7,TRBV4-1,many,TGCGCCAGCAGCGGTAACTACGAGCAGTACTTC,CASSGNYEQYF
-,TRBJ1-6,TRBV2,many,TGTGCCAGCAGCCTCAGGGATTCACCCCTCCACTTT,CASSLRDSPLHF
TRBD2,TRBJ2-5,TRBV6-5,many,TGTGCCAGCAGTTACGGCGGGAGGGCTCGAGAGACCCAGTACTTC,CASSYGGRARETQYF
-,TRBJ2-2,TRBV29-1,many,TGCAGCGCCAAGGACCCCGGGGAGCTGTTTTTT,CSAKDPGELFF
TRBD1,TRBJ1-2,TRBV7-6,-,TGTGCCAGCAGCCCCAGCCTAACAGGGGAACGCTACACCTTC,CASSPSLTGERYTF
TRBD1,TRBJ1-6,TRBV11-1,-,TGTGCCAGCAGGCCAGGGACAGGGGGCCTCTATAATTCACCCCTCCACTTT,CASRPGTGGLYNSPLHF
-,TRBJ1-5,TRBV19,many,TGTGCCAGTAGTATGACGCCCGATCAGCCCCAGCATTTT,CASSMTPDQPQHF
TRBD2,TRBJ2-7,TRBV15,few,TGTGCCACCAGCAGAGCTAGCGGGAGCGGTGAGCAGTACTTC,CATSRASGSGEQYF
-,TRBJ1-6,TRBV7-3,many,TGTGCCAGCAGCTCCAATAATTCACCCCTCCACTTT,CASSSNNSPLHF
TRBD1,TRBJ1-2,TRBV6-5,many,TGTGCCAGCAGTTATGACAGGGACTATGGCTACACCTTC,CASSYDRDYGYTF
TRBD1,TRBJ2-7,TRBV7-2,many,TGTGCCAGCAGATCCGGGACAGGAACCTACGAGCAGTACTTC,CASRSGTGTYEQYF